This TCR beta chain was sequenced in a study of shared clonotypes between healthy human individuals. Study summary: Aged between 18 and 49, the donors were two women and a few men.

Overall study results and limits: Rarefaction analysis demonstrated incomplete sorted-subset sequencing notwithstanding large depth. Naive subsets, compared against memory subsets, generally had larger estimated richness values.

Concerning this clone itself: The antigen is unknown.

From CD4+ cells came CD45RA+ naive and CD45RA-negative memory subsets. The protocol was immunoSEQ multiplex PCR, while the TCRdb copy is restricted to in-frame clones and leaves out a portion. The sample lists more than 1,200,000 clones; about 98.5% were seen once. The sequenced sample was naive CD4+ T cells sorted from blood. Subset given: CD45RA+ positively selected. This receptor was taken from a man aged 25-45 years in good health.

For the CDR3, the DNA is TGTGCCAGCAGTCGGAGGACTAGCGGGAACGGGGAGCTGTTTTTT. Its protein product is CASSRRTSGNGELFF. The chain has TRBV28 and TRBJ2-2, with 12 bases that match TRBD2. Germline trimming cut 5 bases from V and 7 bases from J; bases unmatched to any gene: 5. Germline V gives CDR1 MDHEN, CDR2 SYDVKM. The CDR3 consists of 15 residues.